These T cell receptor beta chains were read from a single sample in a study of early T cells in non-severe SARS-CoV-2 infection. MiXCR, applied by TCRdb to the 5' RACE reads, yields one record per CDR3 protein. The sample lists approximately 76,000 distinct CDR3 sequences, over 9% occurring once. Sequencing used whole blood. These TCRs come from an adult who was a healthcare worker with PCR-confirmed SARS-CoV-2 infection or an uninfected control (not recorded which). Both conserved end residues are part of each CDR3. A D gene is named only where the DNA matches it firmly. Clone size appears in some rows only: once, few, many, or a class for an expanded clone.

abundance	v_gene	d_gene	j_gene	CDR3nt	CDR3aa
many	TRBV12-5	.	TRBJ2-2	TGTGCTAGTGGTTACCGGGGGCCACAGGAGACCGGGGAGCTGTTTTTT	CASGYRGPQETGELFF
few	TRBV20-1	TRBD1	TRBJ1-5	TGCAGTGCCTATCAGGGGGGACCGGGGCAGCCCCAGCATTTT	CSAYQGGPGQPQHF
.	TRBV4-1	.	TRBJ2-7	TGCGCCAGCAGCGGTAGCGTTAAAAGCTACGAGCAGTACTTC	CASSGSVKSYEQYF
many	TRBV20-1	TRBD1	TRBJ1-5	TGCAGTGCTATGCCGGGGACAGGGGATAGCAATCAGCCCCAGCATTTT	CSAMPGTGDSNQPQHF
many	TRBV7-9	.	TRBJ2-6	TGTGCCAGCAGCTTAGCTGGAGCTGGGGCCAACGTCCTGACTTTC	CASSLAGAGANVLTF
few	TRBV4-1	.	TRBJ2-7	TGCGCCAGCAGCCAAGACCCACTTCCAGGGATCGACGAGCAGTACTTC	CASSQDPLPGIDEQYF
.	TRBV18	.	TRBJ2-4	TGTGCCAGCTCACCATCGGTCCCCAAAAACATTCAGTACTTC	CASSPSVPKNIQYF
many	TRBV12-3/TRBV12-4	.	TRBJ2-3	TGTGCCAGCAGTTTACCCACCCGGGCAGCAACAGATACGCAGTATTTT	CASSLPTRAATDTQYF
many	TRBV7-8	TRBD1	TRBJ2-1	TGTGCCAGCAGCCCAAGGGACAGGTTCAATGAGCAGTTCTTC	CASSPRDRFNEQFF
few	TRBV6-1	.	TRBJ2-2	TGTGCCAGCAGTGAAAGGGGGGAAGCGAACACCGGGGAGCTGTTTTTT	CASSERGEANTGELFF
.	TRBV5-4	TRBD1	TRBJ2-7	TGTGCCAGCAGCTTGGCCGGGACAGGGGGCTACGAGCAGTACTTC	CASSLAGTGGYEQYF
few	TRBV24-1	TRBD2	TRBJ2-1	TGTGCCACCAGTGACCCGACGGCGGGAGGGGATGAGCAGTTCTTC	CATSDPTAGGDEQFF
few	TRBV20-1	TRBD2	TRBJ2-3	TGCAGTGCTAGAAGCCCCGGGAGGGGCACAGATACGCAGTATTTT	CSARSPGRGTDTQYF
few	TRBV7-6	TRBD1	TRBJ1-5	TGTGCCAGCAGCTTAGAGGGACAGGTCGGTCAGCCCCAGCATTTT	CASSLEGQVGQPQHF
many	TRBV15	.	TRBJ1-4	TGTGCCACCAGCAGAGAGGCGGTAACTAATGAAAAACTGTTTTTT	CATSREAVTNEKLFF
.	TRBV4-2	.	TRBJ1-1	TGTGCCAGCAGCCAAGATTCGGGACTGAATGAAGCTTTCTTT	CASSQDSGLNEAFF
many	TRBV5-4	TRBD2	TRBJ2-3	TGTGCCAGCAGCTTCCTAGCGGGGGGGCCAGGGGATACGCAGTATTTT	CASSFLAGGPGDTQYF
.	TRBV3-1	.	TRBJ2-7	TGTGCCAGCAGCCAAGGGGGCGAGCAGTACTTC	CASSQGGEQYF
few	TRBV19	.	TRBJ1-4	TGTGCCAGTAGCAGGGTAGGAGAAAAACTGTTTTTT	CASSRVGEKLFF
.	TRBV2	.	TRBJ1-5	TGTGCCAGCAGTTTACAGGAGTACCAGCCCCAGCATTTT	CASSLQEYQPQHF
.	TRBV7-9	.	TRBJ2-1	TGTGCCAGCAGCTCCCCTCAAGGGTACGGTGAGCAGTTCTTC	CASSSPQGYGEQFF
few	TRBV29-1	.	TRBJ1-2	TGCAGCGTCCACCGGCGGGGGTGGGACGGCTACACCTTC	CSVHRRGWDGYTF
few	TRBV21-1	.	TRBJ1-1	TGTGCCAGCAGCAAAGCCAGGGCGGGGGATTTAAGGGCTGAAGCTTTCTTT	CASSKARAGDLRAEAFF
once	TRBV3-1	TRBD1	TRBJ1-6	TGTGCCAGCAGCTGGGACAGGGAGAATTCACCCCTCCACTTT	CASSWDRENSPLHF
many	TRBV20-1	.	TRBJ2-7	TGCAGTGCTAGCCCATTGAACGCCTACGAGCAGTACTTC	CSASPLNAYEQYF
few	TRBV30	.	TRBJ1-2	TGTGCCTGGGGAACTGGACCACACAGCGGTGGCTACACCTTC	CAWGTGPHSGGYTF
many	TRBV14	.	TRBJ1-1	TGTGCCAGCAGCCTAAGTGCGGGGACTGAAGCTTTCTTT	CASSLSAGTEAFF